One and the same sample provided the 10 T cell receptor beta chains below, sequenced in a study of blood T cell repertoires in COVID-19. Assay used: immunoSEQ multiplex PCR; TCRdb lists only in-frame clones, some missing. Seen here are some 56,000 clones, nearly 90% observed once, and the top ten hold roughly 45%. What was sequenced was peripheral blood. These receptors came from a woman aged 60-70 years with COVID-19, enrolled during active disease.

This sequence joins TRBV7-2 and TRBJ2-1, with D hard to call. CDR3 size: 13 residues. The V gene lost 1 base and the J gene lost 5 bases, with 6 bases spanning the gap. Germline V gene lookup returns CDR1 SGHTA and CDR2 FQGNSA. The CDR3, as DNA: TGTGCCAGCAGCTTAGACACTAACAATGAGCAGTTCTTC. As protein: CASSLDTNNEQFF.

This chain links TRBV6-5 with TRBJ2-7; perhaps TRBD2 as D (6 bases). This CDR3 has 14 amino acids. The germline CDR1 and CDR2 sequences are MNHEY and SVGAGI. Between the trimmed V and J ends, which lost 5 bases and 7 bases, there was a span of 18 bases. CDR3 protein: CASSRTGLTSEQYF. Written as DNA, the CDR3 is TGTGCCAGCAGTCGTACTGGACTAACCTCTGAGCAGTACTTC.

This clone appeared a single time. This chain uses TRBV4-2 with TRBJ1-5; TRBD1 aligns across 8 bases. Germline V gives CDR1 LGHNA, CDR2 YNFKEQ. The CDR3 is 17 residues long. J gave up 2 bases and V 1 base, and 7 bases lay outside the gene matches. In DNA form, the CDR3 reads TGTGCCAGCAGCCAAGGGGACAGGCCGGAGGGCAATCAGCCCCAGCATTTT. It yields the protein CASSQGDRPEGNQPQHF.

The chain joins TRBV11-2 to TRBJ1-4, with D perhaps TRBD1 (6 bases). The germline CDR1 and CDR2 sequences are SGHAT and FQNNGV. The ends were cut back, 4 bases at V and 11 bases at J, with 17 bases in the middle. CDR3 length: 14 amino acids. DNA for the CDR3: TGTGCCAGCAGCTCCCGGACAGCCGTTTCTAAACTGTTTTTT. It yields the protein CASSSRTAVSKLFF.

This clone has only one observation. This chain connects TRBV9 to TRBJ1-4; D is uncertain. The germline V gene encodes CDR1 SGDLS and CDR2 YYNGEE. CDR3 length equals 13 residues. Trimming took off 4 bases at V and 8 bases at J, with 12 bases between the two ends. The CDR3 DNA follows: TGTGCCAGCAGCCCCCGCCCCGGGGAAAAACTGTTTTTT. Its translation: CASSPRPGEKLFF.

This chain joins TRBV11-3 and TRBJ1-2, with no clear D. CDR1 and CDR2 from the germline V gene are SGHNT and YENEEA. The CDR3 runs 14 residues. Trimming removed 4 bases from V and 3 bases from J, with 12 bases in between. The CDR3 DNA reads TGTGCCAGCAGCTCCTACGCCGGGGACTATGGCTACACCTTC. Encoded protein: CASSSYAGDYGYTF. Filled out from reference TRBV11-3 and TRBJ1-2, the complete variable domain reads EAGVVQSPRYKIIEKKQPVAFWCNPISGHNTLYWYLQNLGQGPELLIRYENEEAVDDSQLPKDRFSAERLKGVDSTLKIQPAELGDSAVYLCASSSYAGDYGYTFGSGTRLTVV.

The rearrangement links TRBV15 to TRBJ2-7; 8 bases are shared with TRBD1. The V and J ends lost 3 bases and 2 bases, in that order; junction bases with no gene match: 6. Germline CDR1 LNHNV, CDR2 YYDKDF (reference sequence). The CDR3 extends over 15 amino acids. CDR3 residues: CATSSAPGQAYEQYF. CDR3 DNA sequence: TGTGCCACCAGCAGTGCCCCGGGACAGGCCTACGAGCAGTACTTC. The variable domain in full, completed from reference TRBV15 and TRBJ2-7, reads DAMVIQNPRYQVTQFGKPVTLSCSQTLNHNVMYWYQQKSSQAPKLLFHYYDKDFNNEADTPDNFQSRRPNTSFCFLDIRSPGLGDTAMYLCATSSAPGQAYEQYFGPGTRLTVT.

The chain couples TRBV2 to TRBJ1-6, with 7 bases lining up with TRBD1. With 1 base clipped from V and 9 bases from J, the junction kept 3 bases outside the gene matches. The V gene's germline CDR1 is SNHLY and CDR2 FYNNEI. This CDR3 contains 14 residues. The CDR3 loop is CASSEEGGGSPLHF. DNA for the CDR3: TGTGCCAGCAGTGAAGAAGGGGGCGGTTCACCCCTCCACTTT.

This clone was picked up a small number of times. The rearrangement uses TRBV4-1 and TRBJ2-1; 8 bases fit TRBD2. There are 16 residues in the CDR3. J gave up 4 bases and V 2 bases, and 7 bases lay outside the gene matches. Germline CDR1 reads MGHRA; CDR2 reads YSYEKL. The CDR3 here is CASSQISGVSYNEQFF. CDR3 DNA: TGCGCCAGCAGCCAAATTAGCGGGGTCTCTTACAATGAGCAGTTCTTC.

This clone was seen more than once but under ten times. The CDR3 DNA follows: TGTGCCAGCAGTCCCCCCGATCGGGAAGATGAGCAGTTCTTC. Residues: CASSPPDREDEQFF. This chain links TRBV7-2 with TRBJ2-1; TRBD2 is a possible D gene (5 bases). Germline V gives CDR1 SGHTA, CDR2 FQGNSA. Trimming took 6 bases from V and 8 from J, leaving 17 bases between them. The CDR3 sequence is 14 residues long.